Described below is a single T cell receptor beta chain sequence and its context. Its antigen is unidentified. The CDR3 end shows no conserved phenylalanine or tryptophan, and so a read error is likely. These data come from a study of T cells in Graves' hyperthyroidism and ophthalmopathy. The study's findings and limits: For ophthalmopathy, model prediction preceded onset by a median 6.5 months.

The CDR3 regions of TCR beta were amplified from RNA transcripts. The HTBI primer set served for first-round RT-PCR of the TCR CDR3. TCRdb independently ran MiXCR on the multiplex PCR reads; one entry per CDR3 protein. The repertoire holds more than 45,000 distinct CDR3 sequences, with roughly 49% as singletons. CDR3 length equals 13 residues. The source is a young woman with Graves' ophthalmopathy. The chain joins TRBV12-3 or TRBV12-4 to TRBJ1-1, with a tentative D call TRBD1 (5 bases). The sequencing sample was made of blood. The chain's CDR3 is CASKREGNTEAFS. In DNA, the CDR3 is TGTGCCAGCAAGAGGGAGGGGAACACGGAAGCTTTCTCT.